These T cell receptor beta chains were read from a single sample in a study of synovial regulatory T cells in juvenile arthritis. This table comes from immunoSEQ multiplex PCR, and its TCRdb copy is limited to in-frame clones, with some not included. This table holds about 9,900 clones. The sequencing sample was made of Treg cells from blood. Receptors originate from a donor under 30 with juvenile idiopathic arthritis. The CDR3 runs from the conserved cysteine through the conserved F or W. Each record gives: J gene, V gene, clone size, CDR3 protein. Clone size is shown for a subset of rows, as once, few, many or a class of expanded clone.

>TRBJ2-7|TRBV15|.
CATSKRWGNNEQYF
>TRBJ2-7|TRBV6-5|.
CASSLDSRVRYEQYF
>TRBJ1-1|TRBV6-4|.
CASSAISVSTEAFF
>TRBJ2-2|TRBV30|.
CAWRSPQVGGPNTGELFF
>TRBJ1-2|TRBV29-1|.
CSVQSGQGARNYGYTF
>TRBJ1-1|TRBV6-6|medium-sized
CASSPREGAEAFF
>TRBJ2-7|TRBV11-2|.
CASSFRSSYEQYF
>TRBJ2-3|TRBV4-1|.
CASSQDPGLVTGTDTQYF
>TRBJ1-5|TRBV19|.
CASSIPGKNQPQHF
>TRBJ1-6|TRBV15|.
CATSRVDSYNSPLHF
>TRBJ2-3|TRBV4-1|.
CASSRNREADTQYF
>TRBJ1-1|TRBV10-1|.
CASSESGTGNTEAFF
>TRBJ2-1|TRBV25-1|.
CASRGVYDYNEQFF
>TRBJ2-1|TRBV5-1|.
CASSPSGSSSNEQFF
>TRBJ1-1|TRBV25-1|.
CASSEWENTEAFF
>TRBJ1-1|TRBV6-4|.
CASSRTGGGNTEAFF
>TRBJ2-5|TRBV4-3|medium-sized
CASSQGFTSGETQYF
>TRBJ2-6|TRBV29-1|.
CSARGANVLTF
>TRBJ1-1|TRBV5-4|.
CASREAAANTEAFF
>TRBJ1-5|TRBV4-1|.
CASSWDSNQPQHF
>TRBJ2-3|TRBV7-9|.
CASSLLPRTSGSTDTQYF
>TRBJ2-3|TRBV6-6|medium-sized
CAGRTSGSTDTQYF
>TRBJ2-3|TRBV7-2|.
CASSLQAGAAYTDTQYF
>TRBJ2-3|TRBV5-1|.
CASSLGAGRTDTQYF
>TRBJ1-1|TRBV27|.
CASWDRDNMNTEAFF
>TRBJ2-7|TRBV11-3|.
CASSLGRRGTYNEQFF
>TRBJ2-1|TRBV18|medium-sized
CASSPSGSYNEQFF
>TRBJ2-3|TRBV5-1|.
CASSTGGQADTQYF
>TRBJ2-5|TRBV5-1|.
CASSPGGGETQYF
>TRBJ2-2|TRBV2|.
CASSLQGHTGELFF
>TRBJ1-1|TRBV5-8|.
CASSLVGILNTEAFF
>TRBJ2-7|TRBV28|.
CASRPYSLPEGSYEQYF
>TRBJ1-4|TRBV5-1|.
CASSLNLNEKLFF
>TRBJ1-4|TRBV6-1|.
CASALRDEKLFF
>TRBJ2-3|TRBV5-4|.
CASSPGGDTRSDTQYF
>TRBJ1-1|TRBV6-4|.
CASSNGLAEAFF
>TRBJ2-7|TRBV5-6|.
CASSSYYEQYF
>TRBJ1-5|TRBV2|.
CASSEWLNQPQHF
>TRBJ2-3|TRBV7-8|.
CASIPFVTTLPFTDTQYF
>TRBJ2-7|TRBV10-3|.
CAIRASGRDEQYF
>TRBJ2-3|TRBV4-1|.
CASSQSFRPGATDTQYF
>TRBJ1-2|TRBV6-1|.
CASTSSGTDYGYTF
>TRBJ2-7|TRBV27|.
CASKLGQTTYEQYF
>TRBJ2-7|TRBV4-1|.
CASSQVLVTGQAYEQYF
>TRBJ1-1|TRBV5-1|medium-sized
CASSLGGGYTEAFF
>TRBJ2-2|TRBV27|.
CASRPGTDTGELFF
>TRBJ2-1|TRBV5-1|.
CASRGDNEQFF
>TRBJ1-6|TRBV6-1|.
CASRTGQSYNSPLHF
>TRBJ2-5|TRBV18|.
CASSPSAVGSGETQYF
>TRBJ1-4|TRBV5-4|medium-sized
CASSPDGPNEKLFF
>TRBJ2-3|TRBV30|.
CAWSGGPDTQYF
>TRBJ2-7|TRBV27|.
CASSLAGLYYEQYF
>TRBJ2-3|TRBV6-1|.
CASSLELPTDTQYF